This TCR beta chain was sequenced in a study of cytomegalovirus exposure and HLA in healthy donors. The PCR used 60 Vbeta and 13 Jbeta primers. Produced via immunoSEQ multiplex PCR; TCRdb's table is partial and in-frame only. The data show about 150,000 clones, roughly 74% seen once. The V segment lost 4 bases and the J segment 4 bases; nucleotides outside the gene matches: 6. CDR1 and CDR2 from the germline V gene are MGHRA and YSYEKL. This CDR3 contains 14 residues. The chain has TRBV4-1 and TRBJ2-5, with 7 positions matching TRBD1. This clonotype was sampled from a man aged 18 to 30 in good health and CMV-seronegative. The material sequenced was PBMCs. CDR3 DNA: TGCGCCAGCAGCCTCGACAGGGAGCGAGAGACCCAGTACTTC. As protein: CASSLDRERETQYF.